Following are 27 T cell receptor beta chains from one sample sequenced in a study of beta chain features in type 1 diabetes. What these receptors recognize is not known. Sequenced material consisted of expressed TCRB transcripts (all of the isolated RNA was reverse transcribed). This table comes from immunoSEQ multiplex PCR, and its TCRdb copy is limited to in-frame clones, with some not included. The table records a few hundred thousand clones, around 12% of them present only once. Findings of the study overall: The study found moderately but significantly shorter TCRB CDR3s in all four CD4+ subsets of Type 1 diabetes patients.

The sample comprised naive CD4+ T cells from blood. The source of these receptors is a woman younger than 35 with type 1 diabetes.

The J gene is TRBJ1-5, the V gene TRBV15; no firm D call. Trimming cost V 0 bases and J 5 bases, with 5 bases left between them. Germline V gene lookup returns CDR1 LNHNV and CDR2 YYDKDF (reference sequence). The CDR3 length is 13 residues. Here the CDR3 reads CATSREGDQPQHF. CDR3 DNA sequence: TGTGCCACCAGCAGAGAGGGCGATCAGCCCCAGCATTTT.

The rearrangement uses TRBV6-6 and TRBJ2-7; 8 positions agree with TRBD1. V lost 5 bases and J lost 7; bases outside the gene matches: 13. The CDR3 has 15 amino acids. CDR1 is MNHNY and CDR2 is SVGAGI in the germline V gene (reference sequence). This CDR3 is CASSRNLGQGGEQYF. The DNA of the CDR3 is TGTGCCAGCAGTCGTAACCTTGGACAGGGCGGGGAGCAGTACTTC.

The gene calls are TRBV28 and TRBJ2-1; D not certain. V shed 4 bases and J shed 2 bases, with 6 bases lying between them. There are 13 residues in the CDR3. The germline V gene encodes CDR1 MDHEN and CDR2 SYDVKM. The CDR3 DNA reads as TGTGCCAGCAGTTCCCCCGCCTACAATGAGCAGTTCTTC. Protein sequence: CASSSPAYNEQFF.

V is TRBV15 and J is TRBJ2-7; 8 bases map to TRBD1. Per the germline V gene, CDR1 is LNHNV and CDR2 is YYDKDF (reference sequence). J lost 4 bases, V lost 1 base, and 0 bases had no gene match. This CDR3 contains 13 residues. The CDR3 loop reads CATSRGDRYEQYF. CDR3 DNA: TGTGCCACCAGCAGAGGGGACAGGTACGAGCAGTACTTC.

This chain joins TRBV7-2 and TRBJ1-2; D is uncertain. The CDR3 is 12 residues long. Germline-derived CDR1 and CDR2 are SGHTA and FQGNSA. V lost 5 bases, J lost 1 base, and 5 bases lay in between. As DNA, the CDR3 is TGTGCCAGCAGCGCGAGTAACTATGGCTACACCTTC. It codes for CASSASNYGYTF.

V and J are TRBV5-4 and TRBJ2-1; the D gene is possibly TRBD1 (6 bases). V was trimmed by 2 bases and J by 10 bases, leaving 10 bases between them. This CDR3 is 12 amino acids long. In germline, CDR1 is SGHNT, CDR2 YYREEE (reference sequence). CDR3 nucleotides: TGTGCCAGCAGCTTAAGACAGGCCGAGCAGTTCTTC. Its protein is CASSLRQAEQFF.

This clone was found a few times. The chain combines TRBV28 with TRBJ2-7; 9 bases agree with TRBD1. The CDR3 length is 16 residues. Germline-derived CDR1 and CDR2 are MDHEN and SYDVKM. V shed 5 bases, J shed 0 bases, and the junction held 8 bases outside the gene matches. The DNA of the CDR3 is TGTGCCAGCAGTGCGGCCGGACAGGGGTCCTCCTACGAGCAGTACTTC. As protein: CASSAAGQGSSYEQYF.

The chain employs TRBV25-1 and TRBJ2-7, with D tentatively TRBD2 (6 bases). This CDR3 spans 12 amino acids. V was shortened by 5 bases and J by 2 bases, with 7 bases between the two germline ends. The germline CDR1 and CDR2 sequences are MGHDK and SYGVNS. The CDR3 sequence is CASSWGAYEQYF. CDR3 DNA sequence: TGTGCCAGCAGTTGGGGGGCCTACGAGCAGTACTTC.

The rearrangement links TRBV13 to TRBJ1-4, with D perhaps TRBD1 (6 bases). From germline, CDR1 is PRHDT and CDR2 FYEKMQ (reference sequence). This CDR3 spans 14 amino acids. Deletions cut 2 bases from V and 7 bases from J, with 11 bases between. CDR3 sequence: CASSLRGNAEKLFF. DNA for the CDR3: TGTGCCAGCAGCTTAAGGGGGAATGCTGAAAAACTGTTTTTT.

In this sample, this clone turned up a few times. This rearrangement joins TRBV15 to TRBJ2-1, with TRBD1 matching 7 bases. Germline trimming cut 4 bases from V and 6 bases from J; bases unmatched to any gene: 6. Germline V gene sequence: CDR1 LNHNV, CDR2 YYDKDF (reference sequence). CDR3 length: 14 residues. The CDR3 sequence: CATSTRDRSNEQFF. Written as DNA, the CDR3 is TGTGCCACCAGCACAAGGGACAGATCCAATGAGCAGTTCTTC.

V is TRBV19 and J is TRBJ1-2; D is perhaps TRBD1 (6 bases). The germline V gene has CDR1 LNHDA and CDR2 SQIVND (reference sequence). Trimming cost V 9 bases and J 6 bases, with 11 bases left between them. The CDR3 is 11 amino acids. The CDR3, as DNA: TGTGCCAGCAGGTCAGGGGATGGCTACACCTTC. Translated, it gives CASRSGDGYTF.

The chain's CDR3 is CASSLTQGRDEQYF. CDR3 DNA: TGTGCCAGCAGTCTGACCCAGGGTCGCGACGAGCAGTACTTC. This sequence joins TRBV2 and TRBJ2-7; D may be TRBD1 (5 bases). The CDR3 totals 14 residues. V lost 5 bases and J 5 bases, leaving 16 bases between the germline ends. The germline CDR1 and CDR2 sequences are SNHLY and FYNNEI. The full variable domain, rest sourced from reference TRBV2 and TRBJ2-7, is EPEVTQTPSHQVTQMGQEVILRCVPISNHLYFYWYRQILGQKVEFLVSFYNNEISEKSEIFDDQFSVERPDGSNFTLKIRSTKLEDSAMYFCASSLTQGRDEQYFGPGTRLTVT.

This clone was observed a handful of times. The V and J genes are TRBV5-4 and TRBJ2-7, with 9 nucleotides matching TRBD1. This CDR3 is 13 amino acids long. V gave up 5 bases and J gave up 6 bases; unmatched junction bases: 6. CDR1 SGHNT and CDR2 YYREEE come from the germline V gene (reference sequence). CDR3 sequence: CASRRDRASEQYF. In DNA, the CDR3 is TGTGCCAGCAGACGGGACAGGGCCAGCGAGCAGTACTTC.

This sequence joins TRBV28 and TRBJ2-5; 7 nucleotides line up with TRBD2. This CDR3 spans 15 amino acids. Per germline, CDR1 MDHEN and CDR2 SYDVKM. After removal of 2 bases from V and 5 bases from J, the junction contained 8 bases not matched to a gene. Here the CDR3 reads CASSLQGGAGETQYF. Written as DNA, the CDR3 is TGTGCCAGCAGTTTACAGGGAGGGGCGGGGGAGACCCAGTACTTC.

This chain uses TRBV9 with TRBJ2-5, with TRBD1 matching 7 bases. Germline lookup yields CDR1 SGDLS and CDR2 YYNGEE. This CDR3 region has 15 residues. V trimming: 3 bases; J trimming: 5 bases; junction bases outside the gene matches: 10. CDR3: CASSGDDRAWETQYF. CDR3 DNA sequence: TGTGCCAGCAGCGGCGATGACAGGGCTTGGGAGACCCAGTACTTC.

This clone was observed a handful of times. The chain uses TRBV7-9 and TRBJ1-1, with D perhaps TRBD1 (6 bases). CDR1 and CDR2 from the germline V gene are SEHNR and FQNEAQ (reference sequence). This CDR3 spans 14 amino acids. V lost 1 base, J lost 5 bases, and 11 bases lay in between. As DNA, the CDR3 is TGTGCCAGCAGCTTAGGCGAACAGGGAACTGAAGCTTTCTTT. Translation gives CASSLGEQGTEAFF. The full variable domain, completed using reference TRBV7-9 and TRBJ1-1, is DTGVSQNPRHKITKRGQNVTFRCDPISEHNRLYWYRQTLGQGPEFLTYFQNEAQLEKSRLLSDRFSAERPKGSFSTLEIQRTEQGDSAMYLCASSLGEQGTEAFFGQGTRLTVV.

In its sample, this clone was seen a few times. CDR3 loop: CASSKGQGLATEAFF. As DNA, the CDR3 is TGCGCCAGCAGCAAAGGACAGGGTTTGGCCACTGAAGCTTTCTTT. V is TRBV5-1 and J is TRBJ1-1, with TRBD1 matching over 8 bases. From germline, CDR1 is SGHRS and CDR2 YFSETQ. V lost 4 bases to trimming and J lost 4 bases; unmatched junction nucleotides: 9. This CDR3 has 15 amino acids. The full variable domain, completed using reference TRBV5-1 and TRBJ1-1, is KAGVTQTPRYLIKTRGQQVTLSCSPISGHRSVSWYQQTPGQGLQFLFEYFSETQRNKGNFPGRFSGRQFSNSRSEMNVSTLELGDSALYLCASSKGQGLATEAFFGQGTRLTVV.

V is TRBV5-1 and J is TRBJ2-3, with D perhaps TRBD2 (5 bases). There are 13 residues in the CDR3. Germline V gene sequence: CDR1 SGHRS, CDR2 YFSETQ. The V end was cut by 7 bases, the J end by 6 bases, with 15 bases between. The CDR3 spells CASRPTRADTQYF. The CDR3 nucleotides read TGCGCCAGCCGCCCTACTAGGGCCGATACGCAGTATTTT.

The V and J genes are TRBV5-4 and TRBJ2-7; 11 bases align to TRBD2. Germline V gene data show CDR1 as SGHNT and CDR2 as YYREEE (reference sequence). The trim removed 4 bases at V and 7 bases at J, leaving 16 bases unmatched. This CDR3 is built from 17 residues. The CDR3 nucleotides are TGTGCCAGCAGCCCACCCACGGGACTAGCGGCCCTGGGGGAGCAGTACTTC. It specifies CASSPPTGLAALGEQYF. The full variable domain, its missing parts supplied by reference TRBV5-4 and TRBJ2-7, is ETGVTQSPTHLIKTRGQQVTLRCSSQSGHNTVSWYQQALGQGPQFIFQYYREEENGRGNFPPRFSGLQFPNYSSELNVNALELDDSALYLCASSPPTGLAALGEQYFGPGTRLTVT.

J is TRBJ1-4 and V is TRBV10-3, with D uncertain. This CDR3 spans 13 amino acids. The germline gives CDR1 ENHRY, CDR2 SYGVKD. Deletions cut 4 bases from V and 3 bases from J, with 6 bases between. CDR3: CAISGGPNEKLFF. In nucleotides, the CDR3 is TGTGCCATCAGTGGAGGGCCTAATGAAAAACTGTTTTTT.

The chain combines TRBV6-5 with TRBJ1-6; 7 bases match TRBD1. This CDR3 contains 15 residues. CDR1 and CDR2 from the germline V gene are MNHEY and SVGAGI. Trimming at V came to 5 bases and at J to 7 bases, leaving 8 bases not matched to a gene. The CDR3 is CASSPRDRRNSPLHF. The CDR3 DNA sequence: TGTGCCAGCAGTCCCCGGGACAGACGAAATTCACCCCTCCACTTT.

V gene TRBV6-5 combines with J gene TRBJ1-6; maybe TRBD1 (5 bases). CDR1 MNHEY and CDR2 SVGAGI come from the germline V gene. V shed 5 bases and J shed 13 bases, with 18 bases lying between them. The CDR3 is 14 residues long. CDR3: CASSRGSGTRPLHF. CDR3 sequence (DNA): TGTGCCAGCAGTCGAGGGTCCGGGACTCGGCCCCTCCACTTT.

The gene calls are TRBV30 and TRBJ2-1; 12 positions match TRBD2. The CDR3 has 18 amino acids. CDR1 GTSNPN and CDR2 SVGIG come from the germline V gene (reference sequence). After removal of 5 bases from V and 0 bases from J, the junction contained 11 bases not matched to a gene. For the CDR3, the DNA is TGTGCCTGGGGGGGACTAGCGGGCATTTCCCTCTCCTACAATGAGCAGTTCTTC. This sequence encodes CAWGGLAGISLSYNEQFF.

This clone has only a few counts. The chain couples TRBV19 to TRBJ1-5; D is perhaps TRBD1 (5 bases). CDR1 and CDR2 from the germline V gene are LNHDA and SQIVND (reference sequence). The CDR3 spans 16 residues. Trimming removed 10 bases from V and 2 bases from J, with 21 bases in between. In DNA form, the CDR3 reads TGTGCCACCGGGGCTCCGGGCGGGGTTCGCAATCAGCCCCAGCATTTT. Translation: CATGAPGGVRNQPQHF.

This clone was observed a handful of times. This chain joins TRBV5-4 and TRBJ2-1; TRBD2 aligns across 8 bases. The CDR3 is 16 amino acids. After removal of 0 bases from V and 4 bases from J, the junction contained 6 bases not matched to a gene. The germline CDR1 and CDR2 sequences are SGHNT and YYREEE (reference sequence). Here the CDR3 reads CASSLVGPSGYNEQFF. The DNA of the CDR3 is TGTGCCAGCAGCTTGGTGGGTCCTAGCGGGTACAATGAGCAGTTCTTC.

A note on this clone: Compared with germline, one end of the junction differs, possibly owing to a read error. The chain carries TRBV2 and TRBJ1-1; D gene ambiguous. The CDR3 consists of 11 residues. Germline CDR1 and CDR2: SNHLY and FYNNEI. The CDR3 coding sequence is TGTGCCAGCAGTGATTATAACACTACGAACTTT. This gives the protein CASSDYNTTNF.

The chain has TRBV6-5 and TRBJ2-7; 7 bases are shared with TRBD1. From germline, CDR1 is MNHEY and CDR2 SVGAGI. The V gene end was trimmed by 0 bases and the J gene end by 4 bases; junction bases not matched to a gene: 9. The CDR3 loop spans 16 amino acids. This CDR3 is CASSYSPTGLQYEQYF. The CDR3 bases are TGTGCCAGCAGTTACTCTCCGACAGGGCTTCAGTACGAGCAGTACTTC.